Below are 23 T cell receptor beta chains sequenced from a single sample in a study of T cells in localized non-small cell lung cancer. Only in-frame clones appear in the TCRdb table, and some are missing; sequencing was by immunoSEQ multiplex PCR. The sample contains some 1,800 clones, roughly 21% of which appear only once. The material sequenced was lung tumor tissue, taken before any cancer treatment. The receptors here all came from a male donor older than 55 with stage I lung adenocarcinoma.

The rearrangement links TRBV15 to TRBJ2-7; D is possibly TRBD1 (5 bases). Germline-derived CDR1 and CDR2 are LNHNV and YYDKDF (reference sequence). This CDR3 contains 15 residues. With 0 bases removed from V and 2 bases from J, the gap between germline ends came to 11 bases. CDR3 nucleotide sequence: TGTGCCACCAGCAGAGAAAGGCAGGGTGCCTACGAGCAGTACTTC. It specifies CATSRERQGAYEQYF.

The V gene is TRBV30, the J gene TRBJ1-1; maybe TRBD1 (6 bases). Germline values: CDR1 GTSNPN, CDR2 SVGIG (reference sequence). The V end lost 4 bases, the J end lost 1 base, and 19 bases lay between the germline ends. This CDR3 region has 16 residues. Here the CDR3 reads CAWKDTGGGKNTEAFF. Written as DNA, the CDR3 is TGTGCCTGGAAAGACACGGGAGGGGGGAAGAACACTGAAGCTTTCTTT.

The chain links TRBV29-1 to TRBJ2-1; TRBD2 aligns across 15 bases. The CDR3 spans 17 residues. CDR1 SQVTM and CDR2 ANQGSEA come from the germline V gene. With V trimmed by 8 bases and J by 0 bases, 8 bases remained unmatched. This CDR3 is CSYGWTSGRASYNEQFF. Written as DNA, the CDR3 is TGCAGCTACGGTTGGACTAGCGGGAGGGCCTCCTACAATGAGCAGTTCTTC.

In its sample, this clone was seen a few times. CDR3 DNA sequence: TGCAGCGCCTCGGGGGGGGGCACAGATACGCAGTATTTT. Translating gives CSASGGGTDTQYF. The chain joins TRBV29-1 to TRBJ2-3; 8 nucleotides line up with TRBD2. Germline CDR1 is SQVTM and CDR2 is ANQGSEA. This CDR3 is built from 13 residues. V gave up 7 bases and J gave up 1 base; unmatched junction bases: 4.

The V call is TRBV30, the J call TRBJ2-4; tentative D call: TRBD2 (5 bases). The V gene lost 0 bases and the J gene lost 0 bases, with 12 bases spanning the gap. This CDR3 is built from 16 residues. CDR1 and CDR2 (germline): GTSNPN, SVGIG (reference sequence). CDR3 bases: TGTGCCTGGAGTGTCGACCGGGGTTTAGCCAAAAACATTCAGTACTTC. It is translated as CAWSVDRGLAKNIQYF.

The genes are TRBV19 and TRBJ2-7, with TRBD2 identical over 12 bases. Germline trimming cut 7 bases from V and 5 bases from J; bases unmatched to any gene: 9. The germline V gene has CDR1 LNHDA and CDR2 SQIVND (reference sequence). The CDR3 contains 15 residues. The DNA of the CDR3 is TGTGCCAGTAAGACTAGCGGGAGCGAAGTCAACGAGCAGTACTTC. It translates to CASKTSGSEVNEQYF.

The rearrangement links TRBV7-4 to TRBJ2-2; D is ambiguous. The ends were cut back, 5 bases at V and 5 bases at J, with 9 bases in the middle. Germline CDR1 is SGHVT and CDR2 is SQSDAQ. The CDR3 covers 13 residues. CDR3 loop: CASSILRTGELFF. For the CDR3, the DNA is TGTGCCAGCAGCATTCTCAGGACCGGGGAGCTGTTTTTT.

The J gene is TRBJ1-2, the V gene TRBV30; D is unclear. This CDR3 has 14 residues. Germline loops: CDR1 GTSNPN, CDR2 SVGIG (reference sequence). V shed 2 bases and J shed 0 bases, with 10 bases lying between them. This chain's CDR3 is CAWSLSLANYGYTF. DNA for the CDR3: TGTGCCTGGAGTTTATCCCTAGCTAACTATGGCTACACCTTC.

This clone was found a few times. The V and J genes are TRBV11-3 and TRBJ1-2; D not resolved. Germline CDR1 reads SGHNT; CDR2 reads YENEEA. This CDR3 comprises 14 residues. The ends were cut back, 3 bases at V and 6 bases at J, with 14 bases in the middle. CDR3 loop: CASSLVSRADGYTF. The DNA of the CDR3 is TGTGCCAGCAGCTTGGTCTCCCGGGCAGATGGCTACACCTTC.

In this sample, this clone turned up a few times. The chain has TRBV11-3 and TRBJ1-1; tentative D call: TRBD1 (6 bases). The CDR3 contains 15 residues. Germline V CDR1 and CDR2: SGHNT, YENEEA. Between the trimmed V and J ends, which lost 5 bases and 5 bases, there was a span of 18 bases. The CDR3 protein is CASSPTETRGTEAFF. CDR3 in DNA: TGTGCCAGCAGCCCTACCGAGACGAGGGGGACTGAAGCTTTCTTT.

The gene calls are TRBV11-3 and TRBJ1-6, with TRBD1 identical over 8 bases. Trimming took 5 bases from V and 6 from J; bases not matched to a gene: 9. This CDR3 has 16 amino acids. The V gene's germline CDR1 is SGHNT and CDR2 YENEEA. DNA of the CDR3: TGTGCCAGCAGCCACGGGACAGGAGCCTTTAATTCACCCCTCCACTTT. It encodes CASSHGTGAFNSPLHF.

This clone was observed a handful of times. This chain connects TRBV6-8 to TRBJ2-4; 11 bases match TRBD2. The V gene's germline CDR1 is MNHGY and CDR2 SAAAGT. V shed 6 bases and J 0 bases; nucleotides not matched to a gene: 1. The CDR3 spans 15 residues. CDR3 sequence (DNA): TGTGCCAGCAGGGGGACTAGCGGAGCCAAAAACATTCAGTACTTC. This encodes CASRGTSGAKNIQYF.

In the case of this clone: The junction shows a germline mismatch at one end, possibly a read error. V gene TRBV6-7 combines with J gene TRBJ1-1, with a tentative D call TRBD1 (5 bases). TRBV6-7 is assigned to the ORF class and has an uncertain function. This CDR3 region has 11 residues. CDR3 bases: TGTGCCACCAGTGCTCCCGGGGGAGCTTTCTTT. As protein: CATSAPGGAFF.

This clone is medium-sized in the sample. The V gene is TRBV11-3, the J gene TRBJ2-7; D is unclear. V gave up 5 bases and J gave up 0 bases, with 17 bases separating them. Per the germline V gene, CDR1 is SGHNT and CDR2 is YENEEA. The CDR3 has 16 residues. The CDR3 loop is CASSQLGSVPSYEQYF. Written as DNA, the CDR3 is TGTGCCAGCAGCCAACTGGGAAGCGTTCCCTCCTACGAGCAGTACTTC.

The chain is built from TRBV30 and TRBJ2-1, with D perhaps TRBD1 (5 bases). The V gene lost 4 bases and the J gene lost 7 bases, with 14 bases spanning the gap. Germline V lookup: CDR1 GTSNPN, CDR2 SVGIG (reference sequence). The CDR3 covers 13 residues. This CDR3 is CAWTALSGNEQFF. In nucleotides, the CDR3 is TGTGCCTGGACCGCCCTCTCAGGGAATGAGCAGTTCTTC.

The V call is TRBV5-1, the J call TRBJ1-1; 11 nucleotides line up with TRBD1. Trimming removed 4 bases from V and 0 bases from J; junction bases left unmatched: 5. This CDR3 is built from 16 residues. CDR1 and CDR2 (germline): SGHRS, YFSETQ. CDR3 coding DNA: TGCGCCAGCAGCCCGGGACAGGGGGGCCTGAACACTGAAGCTTTCTTT. Its translation is CASSPGQGGLNTEAFF.

This clone was observed a handful of times. The V call is TRBV28, the J call TRBJ1-2; D gene unclear. V lost 3 bases, J lost 7 bases, and 18 bases lay in between. This CDR3 region has 15 residues. Germline V gene data show CDR1 as MDHEN and CDR2 as SYDVKM. The DNA of the CDR3 is TGTGCCAGCAGTTTCGTAGGCCCCCTTACGGCTGGCTACACCTTC. Protein product: CASSFVGPLTAGYTF.

The V and J genes are TRBV11-3 and TRBJ2-1; D uncertain. Per germline, CDR1 SGHNT and CDR2 YENEEA. The CDR3 is 15 amino acids. V lost 1 base, J lost 0 bases, and 7 bases lay in between. The CDR3 DNA reads TGTGCCAGCAGCTTAGGCCTGAGCTCCTACAATGAGCAGTTCTTC. Translated, it gives CASSLGLSSYNEQFF.

This clone was counted once. The rearrangement uses TRBV29-1 and TRBJ1-5; the D is unclear. Per the germline V gene, CDR1 is SQVTM and CDR2 is ANQGSEA. The CDR3 is 12 residues long. V lost 4 bases and J 5 bases, leaving 9 bases between the germline ends. The CDR3 is CSVGTQDQPQHF. The CDR3, as DNA: TGCAGCGTTGGGACCCAGGATCAGCCCCAGCATTTT.

This clone is labeled as medium-sized. This chain connects TRBV11-3 to TRBJ1-5; 7 bases line up with TRBD1. The ends lost 3 bases at V and 3 bases at J; junction bases unmatched: 5. The CDR3 is 15 amino acids. Germline CDR1 and CDR2: SGHNT and YENEEA. As DNA, the CDR3 is TGTGCCAGCAGCTTGGAGACAGGGCACAATCAGCCCCAGCATTTT. It translates to CASSLETGHNQPQHF.

The chain recombines TRBV19 with TRBJ2-1; 10 bases line up with TRBD1. Trimming took 3 bases from V and 5 from J; bases not matched to a gene: 7. Per the germline V gene, CDR1 is LNHDA and CDR2 is SQIVND (reference sequence). CDR3 length: 16 amino acids. This CDR3 is CASSISGTGAHNEQFF. The DNA of the CDR3 is TGTGCCAGTAGTATTTCGGGGACAGGGGCCCACAATGAGCAGTTCTTC.

The rearrangement joins TRBV18 to TRBJ1-2, with a tentative D call TRBD1 (5 bases). The germline gives CDR1 KGHSH, CDR2 LQKENI. The CDR3 loop spans 13 amino acids. Trimming removed 5 bases at V and 4 bases at J, with 11 bases between. CDR3 DNA sequence: TGTGCCAGCTCAAGATCGACAGCCTATGGCTACACCTTC. Encoded protein: CASSRSTAYGYTF.

In its sample, this clone is medium-sized (0.01 to 0.1%). This chain links TRBV11-3 with TRBJ2-7; 8 bases agree with TRBD1. Trimming cost V 5 bases and J 5 bases; bases outside gene matches: 11. The CDR3 sequence is 15 residues long. Germline-derived CDR1 and CDR2 are SGHNT and YENEEA. The CDR3 sequence: CASSPMWQGAHEQYF. CDR3 coding DNA: TGTGCCAGCAGCCCGATGTGGCAGGGGGCCCACGAGCAGTACTTC.